This TCR beta chain was found in a study of blood T cell repertoires in COVID-19. This table comes from immunoSEQ multiplex PCR, and its TCRdb copy is limited to in-frame clones, with some not included. This repertoire shows under 500,000 clones, approximately 90% found once; its top ten account for roughly 2%. CDR1 is SGHRS and CDR2 is YFSETQ in the germline V gene. The CDR3 is made up of 15 amino acids. The V and J ends lost 0 bases and 7 bases respectively, with 17 bases between them. J is TRBJ2-7 and V is TRBV5-1; maybe TRBD1 (5 bases). This sequence was found in a woman aged 18-29 years with acute COVID-19. The specimen sequenced was PBMCs or T cells enriched from blood (not recorded which). CDR3 DNA: TGCGCCAGCAGCTTGGAGGCAGGGCAAAGGGGTGAGCAGTACTTC. This codes for CASSLEAGQRGEQYF.